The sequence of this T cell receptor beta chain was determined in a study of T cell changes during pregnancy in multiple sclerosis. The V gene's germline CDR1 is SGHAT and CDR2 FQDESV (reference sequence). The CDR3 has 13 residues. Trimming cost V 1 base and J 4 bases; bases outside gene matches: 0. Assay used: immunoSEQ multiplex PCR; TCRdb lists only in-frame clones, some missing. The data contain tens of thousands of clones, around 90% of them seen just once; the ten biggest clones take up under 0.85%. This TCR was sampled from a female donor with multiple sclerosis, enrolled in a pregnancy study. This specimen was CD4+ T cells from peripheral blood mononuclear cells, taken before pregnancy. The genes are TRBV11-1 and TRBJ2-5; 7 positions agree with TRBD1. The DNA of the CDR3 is TGTGCCAGCAGCTTAGACAGGGGAGAGACCCAGTACTTC. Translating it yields CASSLDRGETQYF.